This T cell receptor (beta chain) was sequenced in a study of T cell responses to AZD1222 COVID-19 vaccine. On the study more broadly: Pooling was applied to second doses at about 4 or about 12 weeks.

Study-wide results and limits: Regions 160-218 and 743-854 held dominance among vaccine-associated CD4 TCRs, which spanned spike. The number of AZD1222 recipients seropositive at baseline was only five to seven. None of the repertoires were sampled until the peak T cell response had passed.

Generated by immunoSEQ multiplex PCR, the TCRdb table keeps only in-frame clones and is missing some. The sample includes roughly 110,000 clones, around 90% of them seen just once. The CDR3 length is 16 residues. Losses at the gene ends were 6 bases for V and 5 bases for J; bases not matched to a gene: 12. Germline V gene data show CDR1 as KGHSH and CDR2 as LQKENI. Details on this clone: Its antigen remains unknown.

The sequencing used peripheral blood, collected on day 0 of AZD1222 vaccination. This receptor was identified in an adult in good health. V and J are TRBV18 and TRBJ1-5; 8 bases map to TRBD1. The CDR3 nucleotides read TGTGCCAGCTCCGCACTGACAGGGACAGGCGATCAGCCCCAGCATTTT. Translated: CASSALTGTGDQPQHF. Full variable domain (outside the CDR3, taken from reference TRBV18 and TRBJ1-5): NAGVMQNPRHLVRRRGQEARLRCSPMKGHSHVYWYRQLPEEGLKFMVYLQKENIIDESGMPKERFSAEFPKEGPSILRIQQVVRGDSAAYFCASSALTGTGDQPQHFGDGTRLSIL.